This T cell receptor beta chain stems from a study of radiation and T cells in renal cell carcinoma. Notes on the study in general: Dominant CDR3 motifs occupied more repertoire in irradiated than control tumors.

Produced via immunoSEQ multiplex PCR; TCRdb's table is partial and in-frame only. The table shows under 5,000 clones, with 62% occurring only once. Treatment meaning: 15 Gy SBRT to primary tumor, nephrectomy 4 weeks later. Nephrectomy followed 15 Gy stereotactic body radiation by 4 weeks. Looked up from germline, CDR1 is LNHDA and CDR2 is SQIVND (reference sequence). The CDR3 has 12 residues. Trimming left V 7 bases short and J 3 bases short, with 7 bases between. Comment on this clone: The antigen remains undetermined.

The clonotype originates from a woman aged 55-69 years with renal cell carcinoma. The source was tumor tissue, collected from a patient whose treatment included radiotherapy and nephrectomy. This chain links TRBV19 with TRBJ1-5; D may be TRBD1 (5 bases). CDR3 loop: CASTGINQPQHF. Here the CDR3 DNA reads TGTGCCAGTACAGGGATCAATCAGCCCCAGCATTTT.